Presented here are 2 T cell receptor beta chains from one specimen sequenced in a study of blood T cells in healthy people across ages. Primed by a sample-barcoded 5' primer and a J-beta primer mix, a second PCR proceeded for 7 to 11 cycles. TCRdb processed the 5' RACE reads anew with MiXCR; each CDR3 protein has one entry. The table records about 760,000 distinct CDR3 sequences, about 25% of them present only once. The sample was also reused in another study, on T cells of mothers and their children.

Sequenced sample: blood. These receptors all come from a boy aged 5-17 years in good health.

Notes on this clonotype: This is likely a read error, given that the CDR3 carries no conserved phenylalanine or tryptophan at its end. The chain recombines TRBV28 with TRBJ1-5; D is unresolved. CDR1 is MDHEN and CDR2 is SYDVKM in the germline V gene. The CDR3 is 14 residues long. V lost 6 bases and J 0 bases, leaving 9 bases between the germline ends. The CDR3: CASRAGISNQPQHL. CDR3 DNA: TGTGCCAGCAGGGCAGGAATTAGCAATCAGCCCCAGCATCTT.

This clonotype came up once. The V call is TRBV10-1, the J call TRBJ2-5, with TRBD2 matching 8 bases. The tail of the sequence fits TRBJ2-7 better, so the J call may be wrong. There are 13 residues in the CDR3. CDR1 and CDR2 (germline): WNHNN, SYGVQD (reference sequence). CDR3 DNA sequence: TGCGCCAGCAGTGAGTCGGGACTAGTCGAGCAGTACTTC. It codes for CASSESGLVEQYF.